This TCR beta chain was recovered during a study of cytomegalovirus exposure and HLA in healthy donors (dated by TCRdb to between 2016 and 2019). Broadly, across the study: In an earlier analysis of some 610 of the donors, 250 to 350 Gb of sequence data and 117 million unique TCR beta sequences from roughly 200 million T cells were reported. An early release that covered some 640 HLA-typed donors contained approximately 300 gigabases of sequencing data and approximately 85 million unique TCR sequences. Among the approximately 400 genotyped donors, under 90% belonged to the genetic ancestry cluster associated with self-reported Caucasian donors. The study was designed to test whether signatures of past pathogen exposure could be identified by cataloging public T cell receptors. Using immunosequencing, the study profiled T cell repertoires from roughly 650 subjects and related those repertoires to cytomegalovirus serostatus. In addition to the first cohort of roughly 700 subjects, a separate validation cohort of under 150 different subjects was used. To predict cytomegalovirus infection status, the study brought together high-throughput TCR immunosequencing, statistical association of individual TCRs with disease status, and machine learning. To study patterns of TCR occurrence, a later analysis re-analyzed previously published TCR beta repertoires from around 670 donors and added high-resolution HLA genotyping. In the later analysis, no new phenotypic data were used to find candidate immune exposures; instead, reliance was placed on TCR beta sequences and their occurrence across donors. To decide whether each TCR beta V gene segment behaved as functional or pseudogenic, an earlier analysis of fewer than 750 of the donors relied on high-throughput TCR beta sequencing. Alongside the repertoire data, information on donor age, sex, ethnicity and CMV serostatus was compiled. A later genetic analysis took genome-wide SNP genotypes for about three fifths of the roughly 700 donors and used that subset as a discovery cohort. All discovery cohort repertoires had been generated on a single sequencing platform. Both class I and class II loci were covered by HLA typing, at four-digit resolution. Typing coverage varied by locus: roughly 629-630 donors for A, B, C, DRB1 and DQB1; roughly 510 for DQA1; nearly 610 for DPA1; more than 450 for DPB1. About 5 DR-DQ haplotypes were handled as single units for association and clustering, since linkage in the cohort was strong. Among a few hundred genotyped donors of the cohort, an average of around 240,000 unique TCR beta nucleotide sequences were sequenced per donor, roughly 18% of them non-productive.

Libraries were constructed by the immunoSEQ multiplex PCR assay. A mixture of 60 forward primers for TCR Vbeta segments and 13 reverse primers for TCR Jbeta segments was used in the multiplex PCR. The CDR3 region of rearranged TCR beta genes was amplified from genomic DNA by a multiplex PCR assay. Amplified TCR beta libraries were sequenced as 87-base-pair reads on the Illumina HiSeq System. Under the source paper's analysis protocol: A later analysis counted some 80 million unique TCR beta chains across the 550 to 750 repertoires, and some 11 million of these chains were shared by at least two donors. A nearest-neighbor algorithm error-corrected the raw reads and collapsed the reads into unique sequences, merging closely related sequences to remove PCR and sequencing errors. CDR3 sequences were aligned to IMGT reference sequences to assign V, D and J gene segments. For a sequence to be retained, a match of at least six nucleotides to both a V gene segment and a J gene segment was required. Rearrangements were called productive when the CDR3 lacked stop codons and stayed in frame with V and J; all others were non-productive. Following IMGT convention, CDR3 was defined as the stretch from the second conserved V-encoded cysteine to the conserved J-encoded phenylalanine. The earlier analysis of about 560 of the donors excluded any sequence lacking an unambiguous match to a single V gene segment. An earlier analysis of several hundred of the donors called V segments functional above 56.7% productive rearrangements and segregating when the between-donor standard deviation exceeded 5%. A statistical classification framework was built for diagnosing cytomegalovirus status from the catalog of TCR beta chain sequences. V and J gene assignment, in a later analysis, came from comparing TCR nucleotide sequences with IMGT/GENE-DB human TR gene sequences. The TCRdist pipeline was used in a later analysis to assign CDR3 sequences and most-parsimonious VDJ recombination scenarios. In a later analysis, every TCR beta chain was defined by the combination of its CDR3 amino acid sequence and its V-gene family, and reads without a unique V-gene family were dropped. In a later analysis, around 650 highly shared, low-generation-probability nucleotide sequences were removed to address suspected cross-contamination and a sequencing artifact. In a later analysis, a clonal expansion index for each public chain was calculated from normalized within-repertoire ranks of inferred template counts. In a later analysis, generation probabilities were computed using a VDJ recombination model fitted to out-of-frame rearrangements, and the results were checked against IGoR. A later analysis scored TCR-TCR, TCR-HLA and TCR-CMV co-occurrence with hypergeometric tests, applying a repertoire-size bias correction to TCR pairs. False discovery rates were estimated in a later analysis by permuting HLA or CMV assignments 20 times. A later analysis grouped co-occurring TCRs with DBSCAN, adding TCRdist sequence similarity when clustering within HLA-allele-positive subsets. Repertoires with fewer than 30,000 or more than 120,000 public chains, plus five repertoires with anomalous nucleotide sharing, were excluded from co-occurrence clustering. TCRdb took this table from immuneACCESS and kept in-frame rearrangements with V and J called. Such tables lack part of the clones; where checked against another copy, unresolved V genes explain under half of the gap, and the rest is unexplained. That table gives V, J and clone size, and the DNA gave D and trimming. This sample has approximately 190,000 clones in its table, and roughly 80% of those were observed once. The top ten hold 2.6% of the sample.

A note on this clone: This receptor's antigen is unknown. Base-call qualities are not available, and no considerably larger clone is one nucleotide away.

The study at large found these results: Because the 87-base-pair reads could not distinguish some IMGT-functional V segments, including TRBV6-2 and TRBV6-3, those segments were excluded. The study gave a list of some 150 TCR beta chains associated with cytomegalovirus. An association between a missense DCLRE1C variant and V-gene and J-gene trimming of TCR beta chains was found in a later genetic analysis and replicated in an independent cohort. In a later analysis, most CMV-associated TCR beta chains were found to appear HLA-restricted, with HLA associations seemingly driven largely by CMV exposure. In an earlier analysis of 450 to 750 of the donors, most TCR beta V segments appeared in productive rearrangements about 90% or about 30% of the time, broadly matching IMGT annotations. CMV serostatus was the only immune exposure information available for the cohort. In a later analysis, about 16,000 TCR beta sequences were associated with specific HLA alleles at a false discovery rate of 0.05. In vitro tests confirmed that a few of the cytomegalovirus-associated TCR beta chains recognize cytomegalovirus antigens. The sequencing pipeline was judged likely to have produced a cluster of highly shared sequence variants as a technical artifact. Correlated functional status among segregating V segments might reflect linkage disequilibrium, but an unknown experimental factor could not be ruled out. According to a later analysis, parvovirus B19, influenza, CMV and Epstein-Barr virus appeared linked to several top co-occurrence clusters. The classifier was reported to diagnose cytomegalovirus status with high specificity and sensitivity in both the original and validation cohorts. The authors suggested that the approach could potentially be generalized to other disease states and immunological phenotypes. Approximately 16 rarely observed V segments, including chromosome 9 orphons, were excluded from the earlier analysis of a few hundred of the donors because counts were too low. In a later genetic analysis, fewer N-insertions in productive TCRs were reported among donors in an Asian-associated ancestry cluster than the roughly 640-donor mean. A later analysis found that HLA-associated TCR beta chains were more clonally expanded and had lower generation probabilities than equally common non-associated chains. Most TCR sequences were seen in very few donors, while some public TCRs were found in many individuals. A further reported finding was that TCR beta sequences accurately predicted the HLA-A and HLA-B alleles for most subjects in the first cohort. The presence/absence analyses assumed that sequencing depth was roughly uniform across donors, and that assumption may not be true. In a later analysis, TCR association rates were found to vary across HLA loci, with the most associated TCRs seen for DRB1 alleles and the fewest for HLA-C alleles. When HLA alleles, especially DR and DQ, strongly co-occurred, attributing TCR associations to individual alleles was difficult. Because HLA typing was unavailable for some donors at each locus, only the typed subset was used in association tests. This cohort had only TCR beta chains sequenced, and the lack of alpha or paired-chain data limited which features could be detected.

The cohort was made up of approximately 670 healthy bone marrow donors. At the time of sampling, all cohort members were nominally healthy, though unrecorded immune exposures were likely present. The donor tested CMV seropositive, placing the donor among the roughly 300 seropositive members of the cohort. Every donor gave a peripheral blood sample, and the peripheral blood mononuclear cells from that sample were used for TCR beta sequencing. The Qiagen DNeasy Blood Extraction Kit was used to extract genomic DNA from the blood cell samples. The germline ends are 15 bases apart after V is trimmed by 9 bases and J by 6 bases. The CDR3 measures 12 amino acids from cysteine to phenylalanine. Only CDR3 DNA is held: 36 bases, read in frame from base 1. The germline V gene supplies CDR1 SNHLY and CDR2 FYNNEI.

The V and J genes are TRBV2 and TRBJ2-7; 6 matching bases give a weak D call of TRBD2. The sequencing sample was made of PBMCs. This TCR was sampled from a woman aged 45 to 65 in good health and CMV-seropositive. The sequence in DNA is TGTGCCAGTAGACGGACTAATAGCGAGCAGTACTTC. This gives the protein CASRRTNSEQYF. This CDR3, with the reference TRBV2 and TRBJ2-7 proteins standing in past its ends, gives the full variable domain EPEVTQTPSHQVTQMGQEVILRCVPISNHLYFYWYRQILGQKVEFLVSFYNNEISEKSEIFDDQFSVERPDGSNFTLKIRSTKLEDSAMYFCASRRTNSEQYFGPGTRLTVT.